The 23 T cell receptor beta chains reported below all come from one sample, sequenced in a study of CD8+ T cells in alopecia areata. RNA extraction was followed by reverse transcription into cDNA, which acted as the sequencing template. Using immunoSEQ multiplex PCR, the repertoire was profiled, and TCRdb retains in-frame clones only, with some absent. The sample records 150,000 to 200,000 clones, 50% to 70% being singletons. The sequencing here drew on CD4+ T cells sorted from blood, taken at week 0. Receptors were obtained from a human donor with alopecia areata.

J is TRBJ2-5 and V is TRBV20-1; D gene uncertain. Germline CDR1 and CDR2: DFQATT and SNEGSKA (reference sequence). The CDR3 contains 11 residues. V was cut by 7 bases and J by 4 bases, with 10 bases left in between. The CDR3 sequence is CSGYSGETQYF. CDR3 coding DNA: TGCAGTGGGTACAGTGGAGAGACCCAGTACTTC.

CDR3 loop: CASLAEKLFF. As DNA, the CDR3 is TGTGCCAGCCTGGCGGAAAAACTGTTTTTT. V gene TRBV2 combines with J gene TRBJ1-4; no clear D gene. This CDR3 comprises 10 residues. The V and J ends lost 8 bases and 8 bases respectively, with 6 bases between them. Germline V lookup: CDR1 SNHLY, CDR2 FYNNEI.

Notes on this clone: Other DNA sequences from this sample encode an identical CDR3 as well. The rearrangement links TRBV29-1 to TRBJ1-5, with D possibly matching TRBD1 (6 bases). Germline V gene lookup returns CDR1 SQVTM and CDR2 ANQGSEA. Deletions cut 4 bases from V and 1 base from J, with 8 bases between. CDR3 length equals 13 residues. This CDR3 is CSVGDRSNQPQHF. The CDR3 DNA reads as TGCAGCGTTGGAGACAGGAGCAATCAGCCCCAGCATTTT.

The V call is TRBV7-3, the J call TRBJ2-2; D perhaps matches TRBD1 (6 bases). The germline CDR1 and CDR2 sequences are SGHTA and FQGTGA. CDR3 size: 17 residues. The V end was cut by 5 bases, the J end by 6 bases, with 22 bases between. The chain's CDR3 is CASSTGPTGFAAGELFF. In DNA form, the CDR3 reads TGTGCCAGCAGCACCGGTCCCACAGGGTTCGCAGCCGGGGAGCTGTTTTTT.

V gene TRBV29-1 combines with J gene TRBJ2-3; possible D gene TRBD2, 6 bases. With 3 bases removed from V and 0 bases from J, the gap between germline ends came to 10 bases. This CDR3 comprises 14 residues. Germline CDR1 is SQVTM and CDR2 is ANQGSEA. The CDR3 spells CSVDREASTDTQYF. For the CDR3, the DNA is TGCAGCGTTGACAGGGAGGCTAGCACAGATACGCAGTATTTT.

The chain couples TRBV9 to TRBJ2-3, with 11 bases that match TRBD2. The V segment lost 2 bases and the J segment 10 bases; nucleotides outside the gene matches: 6. Germline V CDR1 and CDR2: SGDLS, YYNGEE. The CDR3 extends over 14 amino acids. The CDR3 loop reads CASSVDLGLAAQYF. The CDR3 coding sequence is TGTGCCAGCAGCGTGGACCTGGGACTAGCGGCGCAGTATTTT.

V and J are TRBV6-5 and TRBJ2-5; TRBD1 is a possible D gene (6 bases). Germline V gene sequence: CDR1 MNHEY, CDR2 SVGAGI. V lost 5 bases, J lost 1 base, and 11 bases lay in between. The CDR3 runs 14 residues. CDR3 sequence reads: CASSQGKLQETQYF. In DNA, the CDR3 is TGTGCCAGCAGTCAGGGGAAACTCCAAGAGACCCAGTACTTC.

In its sample, this clone was seen once. The V gene is TRBV5-1, the J gene TRBJ2-6; a possible D gene is TRBD1 (6 bases). V was trimmed by 3 bases and J by 2 bases, leaving 9 bases between them. Per germline, CDR1 SGHRS and CDR2 YFSETQ. This CDR3 is built from 15 residues. As DNA, the CDR3 is TGCGCCAGCAGCTCATGGGACACTGGGGCCAACGTCCTGACTTTC. It yields the protein CASSSWDTGANVLTF.

The chain carries TRBV30 and TRBJ2-2; TRBD1 is a possible D gene (6 bases). CDR3 size: 17 residues. With 0 bases removed from V and 2 bases from J, the gap between germline ends came to 16 bases. Germline V gives CDR1 GTSNPN, CDR2 SVGIG (reference sequence). CDR3 in amino acids: CAWSVWLGQSNTGELFF. Written as DNA, the CDR3 is TGTGCCTGGAGTGTATGGCTTGGACAGAGCAACACCGGGGAGCTGTTTTTT.

The rearrangement uses TRBV19 and TRBJ1-5; D remains ambiguous. This CDR3 is built from 12 residues. Germline assignment: CDR1 LNHDA and CDR2 SQIVND (reference sequence). The CDR3 region is CGVGVGNQPQHF. CDR3 DNA: TGTGGGGTTGGGGTTGGGAATCAGCCCCAGCATTTT.

This clone showed up just a few times. The rearrangement uses TRBV27 and TRBJ1-1; TRBD1 might be the D (5 bases). The V gene's germline CDR1 is MNHEY and CDR2 SMNVEV (reference sequence). Trimming shortened V by 3 bases and J by 8 bases, and 10 bases separated the two germline ends. The CDR3 covers 12 residues. In DNA form, the CDR3 reads TGTGCCAGCAGTTTCCTCCGGGGGGAAGCTTTCTTT. Amino acid sequence: CASSFLRGEAFF.

The CDR3, as DNA: TGCGCCAGCAGCTTGGATACAGGTGGCTATCAGCCCCAGCATTTT. Translation: CASSLDTGGYQPQHF. The chain is built from TRBV5-1 and TRBJ1-5, with D tentatively TRBD1 (5 bases). From germline, CDR1 is SGHRS and CDR2 YFSETQ. Deletions cut 0 bases from V and 5 bases from J, with 12 bases between. The length of the CDR3 is 15 residues.

This clone was counted only a few times. The V call is TRBV2, the J call TRBJ2-7, with TRBD1 identical over 7 bases. Germline values: CDR1 SNHLY, CDR2 FYNNEI. The CDR3 is made up of 14 amino acids. The J segment lost 2 bases and the V segment lost 5 bases, leaving 6 bases of the junction unmatched. The CDR3 DNA sequence: TGTGCCAGCAGTTGGACAGGTCAAACCTACGAGCAGTACTTC. Residues: CASSWTGQTYEQYF.

J is TRBJ2-3 and V is TRBV7-8, with D possibly matching TRBD2 (5 bases). V was trimmed by 5 bases and J by 0 bases, leaving 9 bases between them. The CDR3 loop spans 14 amino acids. The germline V gene has CDR1 SGHVS and CDR2 FQNEAQ. The CDR3 here is CASSIRTSTDTQYF. In DNA form, the CDR3 reads TGTGCCAGCAGCATAAGGACTAGCACAGATACGCAGTATTTT.

CDR3 residues: CASSQGIFRVIQPQHF. CDR3 DNA: TGCGCCAGCAGTCAAGGGATTTTTCGGGTAATTCAGCCCCAGCATTTT. The chain is built from TRBV23-1 and TRBJ1-5; D not resolved. TRBV23-1 is known as an ORF, though its function is uncertain. Trimming pared 2 bases from V and 6 bases from J, leaving 17 bases between. The CDR3 runs to 16 residues.

This chain joins TRBV2 and TRBJ1-5; tentatively, D is TRBD1 (5 bases). The CDR3 sequence is 12 residues long. The V gene's germline CDR1 is SNHLY and CDR2 FYNNEI. The V and J ends lost 6 bases and 3 bases respectively, with 6 bases between them. DNA of the CDR3: TGTGCCAGCAGGGGGGACAATCAGCCCCAGCATTTT. Protein: CASRGDNQPQHF.

A few counts support this clone. The genes are TRBV29-1 and TRBJ1-1; no definite D call. The germline CDR1 and CDR2 sequences are SQVTM and ANQGSEA. The CDR3 totals 12 residues. V dropped 6 bases and J dropped 0 bases, with 8 bases sitting between them. CDR3 in DNA: TGCAGCGTCCGGACGGTGAACACTGAAGCTTTCTTT. As protein: CSVRTVNTEAFF.

This sequence joins TRBV7-2 and TRBJ1-5, with 7 bases fitting TRBD1. The CDR3 runs 14 residues. Looked up from germline, CDR1 is SGHTA and CDR2 is FQGNSA. V shed 3 bases and J 6 bases; nucleotides not matched to a gene: 5. This CDR3 is CASSFDRVGQPQHF. DNA for the CDR3: TGTGCCAGCAGCTTCGACAGGGTGGGTCAGCCCCAGCATTTT. Together with reference TRBV7-2 and TRBJ1-5, the CDR3 gives the full variable domain: GAGVSQSPSNKVTEKGKDVELRCDPISGHTALYWYRQSLGQGLEFLIYFQGNSAPDKSGLPSDRFSAERTGGSVSTLTIQRTQQEDSAVYLCASSFDRVGQPQHFGDGTRLSIL.

This clone was seen a handful of times. CDR3 nucleotide sequence: TGTGCCAGCAGCGTGGGACTAGCAGACTACGAGCAGTACTTC. As protein: CASSVGLADYEQYF. The chain links TRBV9 to TRBJ2-7, with 9 positions matching TRBD2. The CDR3 consists of 14 residues. Germline V gene data show CDR1 as SGDLS and CDR2 as YYNGEE. Trimming took 2 bases from V and 3 from J; bases not matched to a gene: 3. The whole variable domain, remainder taken from reference TRBV9 and TRBJ2-7, is DSGVTQTPKHLITATGQRVTLRCSPRSGDLSVYWYQQSLDQGLQFLIQYYNGEERAKGNILERFSAQQFPDLHSELNLSSLELGDSALYFCASSVGLADYEQYFGPGTRLTVT.

V gene TRBV30 combines with J gene TRBJ1-5; 7 bases line up with TRBD1. CDR1 is GTSNPN, CDR2 SVGIG, per germline (reference sequence). Trimming removed 3 bases from V and 4 bases from J; junction bases left unmatched: 3. This CDR3 spans 13 amino acids. In DNA, the CDR3 is TGTGCCTGGAGCGGGACAGCAAATCAGCCCCAGCATTTT. It encodes CAWSGTANQPQHF. Using reference TRBV30 and TRBJ1-5 for the parts outside the CDR3, the full variable domain is SQTIHQWPATLVQPVGSPLSLECTVEGTSNPNLYWYRQAAGRGLQLLFYSVGIGQISSEVPQNLSASRPQDRQFILSSKKLLLSDSGFYLCAWSGTANQPQHFGDGTRLSIL.

V and J are TRBV11-2 and TRBJ2-5; TRBD2 matches 9 bases. This CDR3 has 17 amino acids. Germline assignment: CDR1 SGHAT and CDR2 FQNNGV. The junction had 7 bases not matched to a gene; V was cut back by 0 bases and J by 2 bases. CDR3 nucleotides: TGTGCCAGCAGCTTAGAACCCAGCGGGGGGTATCAAGAGACCCAGTACTTC. Protein sequence: CASSLEPSGGYQETQYF.

The table lists this clone with a few counts. The chain couples TRBV6-6 to TRBJ2-1, with TRBD1 identical over 11 bases. V shed 6 bases, J shed 7 bases, and the junction held 5 bases outside the gene matches. The V gene's germline CDR1 is MNHNY and CDR2 SVGAGI (reference sequence). The CDR3 sequence is 14 residues long. Written as DNA, the CDR3 is TGTGCCAGCAGGGCCGGGACAGGGGGAAATGAGCAGTTCTTC. Its protein product is CASRAGTGGNEQFF.

V is TRBV30 and J is TRBJ1-5; TRBD1 is a possible D gene (5 bases). The CDR3 covers 15 residues. CDR1 is GTSNPN, CDR2 SVGIG, per germline (reference sequence). V lost 4 bases and J lost 0, with 13 bases in between. The CDR3 protein is CAWKAGGISNQPQHF. Written as DNA, the CDR3 is TGTGCCTGGAAGGCGGGGGGGATTAGCAATCAGCCCCAGCATTTT.